These 20 T cell receptor beta chains came from one sample sequenced in a study of T cell changes during pregnancy in multiple sclerosis. Data came from immunoSEQ multiplex PCR; TCRdb stores just in-frame clones and leaves some out. The sample includes some 36,000 clones, roughly 90% of them seen just once. Sequences were derived from CD4+ T cells from peripheral blood mononuclear cells, sampled in the second trimester of pregnancy. These receptors originate from a female donor with multiple sclerosis, enrolled in a pregnancy study.

This rearrangement joins TRBV5-1 to TRBJ2-2; tentatively, D is TRBD1 (6 bases). Germline V gene data show CDR1 as SGHRS and CDR2 as YFSETQ. The CDR3 consists of 15 residues. V was trimmed by 4 bases and J by 2 bases, leaving 12 bases between them. In DNA form, the CDR3 reads TGCGCCAGCAGCACGGGACACCACAACACCGGGGAGCTGTTTTTT. This gives the protein CASSTGHHNTGELFF.

The chain links TRBV2 to TRBJ2-7; 8 bases agree with TRBD1. Unmatched junction bases numbered 9, after V lost 4 bases and J lost 1 base. The germline CDR1 and CDR2 sequences are SNHLY and FYNNEI. CDR3 size: 16 residues. CDR3 sequence (DNA): TGTGCCAGCAGTGTAGGCCCTGGACAGGGTTCCTACGAGCAGTACTTC. It is translated as CASSVGPGQGSYEQYF.

The chain combines TRBV6-1 with TRBJ1-4, with a weak D call TRBD1 (6 bases). V was pared by 2 bases and J by 8 bases, with 21 bases between. This CDR3 has 17 residues. The germline V gene has CDR1 MNHNS and CDR2 SASEGT. The CDR3 reads CASSERSGQKFSEKLFF. The CDR3 DNA follows: TGTGCCAGCAGTGAAAGATCCGGACAGAAATTCTCGGAAAAACTGTTTTTT.

The CDR3 here is CASSTDRGGYTF. CDR3 nucleotide sequence: TGCGCCAGCAGCACCGACAGGGGCGGCTACACCTTC. The rearrangement joins TRBV5-1 to TRBJ1-2; 8 bases agree with TRBD1. After removal of 4 bases from V and 8 bases from J, the junction contained 4 bases not matched to a gene. The CDR3 totals 12 residues. Germline V gene sequence: CDR1 SGHRS, CDR2 YFSETQ.

The rearrangement joins TRBV27 to TRBJ1-2; the D gene is possibly TRBD1 (5 bases). Germline V gene data show CDR1 as MNHEY and CDR2 as SMNVEV (reference sequence). Trimming left V 4 bases short and J 4 bases short, with 10 bases between. The length of the CDR3 is 13 residues. DNA of the CDR3: TGTGCCAGCAGTTACCAGGGTGCCTATGGCTACACCTTC. Its translation is CASSYQGAYGYTF.

The chain uses TRBV5-8 and TRBJ1-5; 7 bases match TRBD1. V shed 2 bases and J 6 bases; nucleotides not matched to a gene: 8. The CDR3 length is 15 residues. Germline V gene sequence: CDR1 SGHTS, CDR2 YDEGEE. The CDR3 is CASSFSRQGGQPQHF. CDR3 nucleotides: TGTGCCAGCAGCTTCTCGAGACAGGGTGGTCAGCCCCAGCATTTT.

The gene calls are TRBV30 and TRBJ1-2; possibly TRBD1 for D (5 bases). Germline CDR1 reads GTSNPN; CDR2 reads SVGIG (reference sequence). CDR3 length: 12 residues. The V end was cut by 4 bases, the J end by 4 bases, with 10 bases between. The CDR3 protein is CAWNGGSYGYTF. The CDR3 DNA sequence: TGTGCCTGGAATGGGGGGAGCTATGGCTACACCTTC.

This clone came up once. This sequence joins TRBV5-1 and TRBJ2-5; the D gene is possibly TRBD2 (6 bases). In germline, CDR1 is SGHRS, CDR2 YFSETQ. V lost 0 bases to trimming and J lost 3 bases, with 12 bases between them. CDR3 length: 15 residues. The CDR3 reads CASSLEVAGKETQYF. The CDR3 bases are TGCGCCAGCAGCTTGGAAGTCGCGGGGAAAGAGACCCAGTACTTC.

The chain carries TRBV4-3 and TRBJ1-5; D unclear. The germline V gene has CDR1 LGHNA and CDR2 YSLEER. This CDR3 is 13 amino acids long. Trimming took off 3 bases at V and 4 bases at J, with 7 bases between the two ends. CDR3 sequence reads: CASSQEANQPQHF. The DNA for the CDR3 is TGCGCCAGCAGCCAGGAGGCTAATCAGCCCCAGCATTTT.

The chain is built from TRBV7-9 and TRBJ1-3; possible D gene TRBD1, 5 bases. V gave up 4 bases and J gave up 3 bases, with 10 bases separating them. This CDR3 has 14 amino acids. Germline assignment: CDR1 SEHNR and CDR2 FQNEAQ (reference sequence). The CDR3 bases are TGTGCCAGCAGCTCAGACAGTTATGGAAACACCATATATTTT. Translated, it gives CASSSDSYGNTIYF.

The rearrangement joins TRBV2 to TRBJ1-4; D is ambiguous. The CDR3 consists of 13 residues. Trimming pared 8 bases from V and 8 bases from J, leaving 15 bases between. From germline, CDR1 is SNHLY and CDR2 FYNNEI. CDR3 in DNA: TGTGCCAGCCGCCGGGGTTTGACCGAAAAACTGTTTTTT. Its protein is CASRRGLTEKLFF.

The chain recombines TRBV19 with TRBJ2-3, with D unresolved. V was pared by 5 bases and J by 4 bases, with 4 bases between. The CDR3 loop spans 11 amino acids. CDR1 is LNHDA, CDR2 SQIVND, per germline (reference sequence). CDR3 amino acids: CASSSSDTQYF. CDR3 nucleotide sequence: TGTGCCAGTAGTTCGTCAGATACGCAGTATTTT.

The V gene is TRBV5-1, the J gene TRBJ2-5; 8 bases align to TRBD1. Germline lookup yields CDR1 SGHRS and CDR2 YFSETQ. CDR3 length: 14 residues. Trimming cost V 4 bases and J 1 base; bases outside gene matches: 3. In DNA, the CDR3 is TGCGCCAGCAGCCTGACAGGGGCCCAAGAGACCCAGTACTTC. It codes for CASSLTGAQETQYF.

The V gene is TRBV27, the J gene TRBJ2-2; D may be TRBD1 (5 bases). The CDR3 runs 13 residues. The germline V gene has CDR1 MNHEY and CDR2 SMNVEV (reference sequence). V was cut by 8 bases and J by 0 bases, with 7 bases left in between. The CDR3 DNA reads as TGTGCCAGCGGGGCTTCGAACACCGGGGAGCTGTTTTTT. Protein: CASGASNTGELFF.

V gene TRBV6-5 combines with J gene TRBJ2-7, with D possibly TRBD2 on 5 matching bases. The CDR3 has 13 residues. With 4 bases removed from V and 4 bases from J, the gap between germline ends came to 11 bases. Germline CDR1 and CDR2: MNHEY and SVGAGI. The CDR3 here is CASSSAGQYEQYF. The CDR3 DNA reads TGTGCCAGCAGTTCCGCGGGTCAATACGAGCAGTACTTC.

V gene TRBV30 combines with J gene TRBJ1-1, with 7 bases that match TRBD1. The CDR3 has 11 residues. Germline CDR1 reads GTSNPN; CDR2 reads SVGIG (reference sequence). Losses at the gene ends were 4 bases for V and 5 bases for J; bases not matched to a gene: 1. In DNA form, the CDR3 reads TGTGCCTGGAACAGGGGTACTGAAGCTTTCTTT. Translated: CAWNRGTEAFF.

Notes on this clone: The sample contains more than one DNA sequence encoding this CDR3. V usage is TRBV5-1 and J usage is TRBJ2-6; D possibly corresponds to TRBD2 (5 bases). Germline V gives CDR1 SGHRS, CDR2 YFSETQ. The CDR3 consists of 15 residues. With 0 bases removed from V and 4 bases from J, the gap between germline ends came to 8 bases. The CDR3 region is CASSLGGSGANVLTF. CDR3 nucleotides: TGCGCCAGCAGCTTGGGAGGGTCCGGGGCCAACGTCCTGACTTTC.

Only a few counts were recorded for this clone. The V and J genes are TRBV10-2 and TRBJ1-5; TRBD1 matches at 7 bases. Looked up from germline, CDR1 is WSHSY and CDR2 is SAAADI. V dropped 8 bases and J dropped 5; count of bases not matched to a gene: 6. The CDR3 is 13 amino acids. CDR3 amino acids: CASSRQGDQPQHF. The DNA of the CDR3 is TGCGCCAGCTCCCGACAGGGTGATCAGCCCCAGCATTTT.

The chain has TRBV2 and TRBJ2-3; 9 bases align to TRBD1. CDR3 size: 14 residues. V lost 4 bases, J lost 1 base, and 0 bases stayed unmatched. CDR1 and CDR2 from the germline V gene are SNHLY and FYNNEI. The CDR3 protein is CASSGDRGTDTQYF. The CDR3 DNA sequence: TGTGCCAGCAGTGGGGACAGGGGCACAGATACGCAGTATTTT. The full variable domain, its missing parts supplied by reference TRBV2 and TRBJ2-3, is EPEVTQTPSHQVTQMGQEVILRCVPISNHLYFYWYRQILGQKVEFLVSFYNNEISEKSEIFDDQFSVERPDGSNFTLKIRSTKLEDSAMYFCASSGDRGTDTQYFGPGTRLTVL.

The chain joins TRBV5-6 to TRBJ2-7; no definite D call. The germline V and J ends were trimmed by 0 bases and 3 bases, with 13 bases remaining between them. Germline V gene lookup returns CDR1 SGHDT and CDR2 YYEEEE. This CDR3 contains 15 residues. CDR3 loop: CASSLVSQTIYEQYF. Here the CDR3 DNA reads TGTGCCAGCAGCTTGGTCTCACAAACCATCTACGAGCAGTACTTC.